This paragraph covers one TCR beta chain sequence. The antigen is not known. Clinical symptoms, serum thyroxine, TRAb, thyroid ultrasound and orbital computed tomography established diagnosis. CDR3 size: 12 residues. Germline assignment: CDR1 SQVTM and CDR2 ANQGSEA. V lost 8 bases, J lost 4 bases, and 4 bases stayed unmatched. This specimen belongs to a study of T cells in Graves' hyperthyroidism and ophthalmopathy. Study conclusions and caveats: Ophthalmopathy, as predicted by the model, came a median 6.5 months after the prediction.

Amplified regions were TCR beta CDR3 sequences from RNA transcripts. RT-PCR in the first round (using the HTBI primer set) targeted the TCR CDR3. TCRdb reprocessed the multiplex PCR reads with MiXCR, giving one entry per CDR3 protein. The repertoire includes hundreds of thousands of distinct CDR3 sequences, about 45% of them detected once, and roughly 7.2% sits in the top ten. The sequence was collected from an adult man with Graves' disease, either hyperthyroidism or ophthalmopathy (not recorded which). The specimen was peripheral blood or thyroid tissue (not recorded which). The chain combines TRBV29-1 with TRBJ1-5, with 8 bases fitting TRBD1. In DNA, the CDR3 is TGCAGCTTGGGACAGGTTAATCAGCCCCAGCATTTT. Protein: CSLGQVNQPQHF.